These 13 T cell receptor beta chains were all obtained from the same sample, sequenced in a study of radiation and T cells in renal cell carcinoma. Indicated time point: blood 4 weeks post-SBRT, at nephrectomy. Treatment denoted: 15 Gy SBRT to primary tumor, nephrectomy 4 weeks later. Libraries were prepared by immunoSEQ multiplex PCR; TCRdb keeps only in-frame clonotypes and omits some of them. The sample yields fewer than 200,000 clones, 88% seen once. This material consisted of blood, taken from a patient whose treatment included radiotherapy and nephrectomy. Source of these receptors: a woman aged 50 to 65 with renal cell carcinoma.

The chain carries TRBV9 and TRBJ2-7; 10 nucleotides agree with TRBD1. Germline V gene data show CDR1 as SGDLS and CDR2 as YYNGEE. The J segment lost 4 bases and the V segment lost 1 base, leaving 8 bases of the junction unmatched. The CDR3 extends over 16 amino acids. The CDR3 protein is CASSVNGDRGQYEQYF. The CDR3 nucleotides are TGTGCCAGCAGCGTAAATGGTGACAGGGGGCAATACGAGCAGTACTTC.

The rearrangement uses TRBV4-1 and TRBJ1-4; 8 bases fit TRBD1. Germline CDR1 is MGHRA and CDR2 is YSYEKL. Unmatched junction bases numbered 7, after V lost 0 bases and J lost 4 bases. There are 17 residues in the CDR3. Written as DNA, the CDR3 is TGCGCCAGCAGCCAAGATCCGTCCAGGGGGCTTAATGAAAAACTGTTTTTT. Translating gives CASSQDPSRGLNEKLFF.

This clone has just a few counts. The V gene is TRBV29-1, the J gene TRBJ1-1; D ambiguous. Germline lookup yields CDR1 SQVTM and CDR2 ANQGSEA. This CDR3 has 14 residues. Deletions cut 4 bases from V and 0 bases from J, with 12 bases between. The CDR3 protein is CSVVGSGMNTEAFF. CDR3 coding DNA: TGCAGCGTTGTGGGCAGCGGCATGAACACTGAAGCTTTCTTT.

The DNA of the CDR3 is TGTGCCAGCAGCCAAGAGGGGGCCCTTCAGGGGCTTGCTGGAAACACCATATATTTT. Its protein product is CASSQEGALQGLAGNTIYF. The V call is TRBV4-2, the J call TRBJ1-3; D is possibly TRBD1 (6 bases). This CDR3 has 19 amino acids. The V and J ends lost 0 bases and 2 bases respectively, with 20 bases between them. Germline V gene lookup returns CDR1 LGHNA and CDR2 YNFKEQ.

The V and J genes are TRBV5-8 and TRBJ2-3; 13 bases agree with TRBD2. CDR1 and CDR2 (germline): SGHTS, YDEGEE. The CDR3 has 16 amino acids. Trimming cost V 3 bases and J 2 bases; bases outside gene matches: 3. The CDR3 sequence: CASSSGLAGITDTQYF. The CDR3 nucleotides are TGTGCCAGCAGCTCGGGACTAGCGGGGATCACAGATACGCAGTATTTT.

This chain links TRBV18 with TRBJ1-6, with 7 positions matching TRBD1. This CDR3 region has 17 residues. Germline V gives CDR1 KGHSH, CDR2 LQKENI. The junction had 12 bases not matched to a gene; V was cut back by 6 bases and J by 4 bases. DNA of the CDR3: TGTGCCAGCTCGACAGGGTCCCAACTCCCATATAATTCACCCCTCCACTTT. Its protein product is CASSTGSQLPYNSPLHF.

This sequence joins TRBV6-1 and TRBJ1-4; possibly TRBD1 for D (5 bases). With 3 bases removed from V and 6 bases from J, the gap between germline ends came to 11 bases. The CDR3 extends over 14 amino acids. Germline lookup yields CDR1 MNHNS and CDR2 SASEGT. This CDR3 is CASSDRVRDEKLFF. DNA of the CDR3: TGTGCCAGCAGTGACCGGGTCAGGGATGAAAAACTGTTTTTT.

This clone came up a few times. J is TRBJ1-3 and V is TRBV7-2; unclear D gene. V lost 1 base to trimming and J lost 8 bases, with 15 bases between them. CDR1 SGHTA and CDR2 FQGNSA come from the germline V gene. There are 15 residues in the CDR3. CDR3 loop: CASSLVTVSTDTIYF. CDR3 in DNA: TGTGCCAGCAGCTTAGTAACAGTTTCGACTGACACCATATATTTT.

In this sample, this clone turned up once. V is TRBV6-1 and J is TRBJ1-2, with TRBD1 identical over 10 bases. CDR3 size: 15 residues. In germline, CDR1 is MNHNS, CDR2 SASEGT. J gave up 5 bases and V 4 bases, and 7 bases lay outside the gene matches. The CDR3 here is CASSAWTGGQYGYTF. For the CDR3, the DNA is TGTGCCAGCAGTGCCTGGACAGGGGGGCAGTATGGCTACACCTTC.

This clone came up once. The rearrangement links TRBV11-1 to TRBJ1-2; D perhaps matches TRBD1 (5 bases). Between the trimmed V and J ends, which lost 1 base and 6 bases, there was a span of 24 bases. The CDR3 extends over 18 amino acids. CDR1 SGHAT and CDR2 FQDESV come from the germline V gene (reference sequence). The CDR3 here is CASSLVPRRSYSGDGYTF. CDR3 in DNA: TGTGCCAGCAGCTTAGTCCCGCGCAGGTCCTATTCGGGGGATGGCTACACCTTC.

This sequence joins TRBV9 and TRBJ2-3; D gene uncertain. CDR1 and CDR2 from the germline V gene are SGDLS and YYNGEE. With 3 bases removed from V and 6 bases from J, the gap between germline ends came to 8 bases. CDR3 length equals 12 residues. The CDR3 coding sequence is TGTGCCAGCAGCGGACCGCCTGATACGCAGTATTTT. Translation: CASSGPPDTQYF.

This chain connects TRBV11-2 to TRBJ2-5; 11 bases are a match to TRBD2. This CDR3 contains 16 residues. Germline lookup yields CDR1 SGHAT and CDR2 FQNNGV. The V gene end was trimmed by 5 bases and the J gene end by 5 bases; junction bases not matched to a gene: 10. The CDR3 reads CASSKTSGASTETQYF. CDR3 nucleotide sequence: TGTGCCAGCAGCAAGACTAGCGGGGCGAGCACGGAGACCCAGTACTTC.

This clone was seen a single time. The CDR3 region has the DNA TGTGCCAGCAGTCAACCCGGGGCGGGGGCCAACGTCCTGACTTTC. This encodes CASSQPGAGANVLTF. The J gene is TRBJ2-6, the V gene TRBV6-1; D might be TRBD1 or TRBD2, each matching 5 bases. The CDR3 loop spans 15 amino acids. CDR1 and CDR2 from the germline V gene are MNHNS and SASEGT. The ends were cut back, 5 bases at V and 4 bases at J, with 12 bases in the middle.